Described below is a single T cell receptor (beta chain) sequence and its context. What it binds is not known. A much larger clonotype is one base distant, so this may be a read error. Each cDNA held unique molecular identifiers, and template switching gave it a universal primer site. TCRdb independently ran MiXCR on the 5' RACE reads; one entry per CDR3 protein. Of about 520,000 distinct CDR3 sequences listed, 22% were seen once; the top ten hold around 1%. The germline gives CDR1 SGHRS, CDR2 YFSETQ. The CDR3 extends over 15 amino acids. This entry belongs to a study of identical twins. Study-wide findings and caveats: Models underestimated TCR alpha sharing (out-of-frame) in monozygotic twins.

In addition, the sample was reused for a study of T cells expressing NK-cell markers. Per that study: The study sequenced eight donors, seven HCMV-seropositive and one seronegative. Of the CD8+ T cell pool in over 5 donors, roughly 1.0-7.5% was accounted for by dominant NKG2C+ clonotypes.

The V gene is TRBV5-1, the J gene TRBJ2-7; D gene unclear. Sequencing was carried out using CD4+ T cells sorted from blood. The receptor was isolated from a woman aged 18-29 years in good health. Here the CDR3 reads CASNLVSGTLYEQYF. In nucleotides, the CDR3 is TGCGCCAGCAACTTGGTAAGTGGCACCCTCTACGAGCAGTACTTC.